Described below is a single T cell receptor beta chain sequence and its context. Its specific antigen is unknown. There are no base qualities to consult, and no much larger clone falls within one base. The data derive from a study of T cell responses to AZD1222 COVID-19 vaccine (dated by TCRdb to the early 2020s). Regarding the complete study: AZD1222 recipients given second doses at about 4 weeks or at about 12 weeks were pooled, since spike-specific TCR depth and breadth were not found to differ between the two schedules. Trial participants were enrolled into age subgroups of 18-55, 56-69 and 70-plus years, which contained 148, 28 and 57 TCR-sequenced participants, respectively. A total of 230 to 250 trial participants underwent TCR sequencing, of whom under 220 had received two doses of AZD1222 and some 26 had received two doses of the MenACWY control vaccine.

What the work shows at the level of the full study, not this receptor alone: The whole spike protein was spanned by vaccine-associated CD4 TCRs, and dominant responses were seen in regions 160-218 and 743-854. Conclusions about previously exposed vaccinees are limited because only five or six AZD1222 recipients were SARS-CoV-2 seropositive at baseline. A significant rise in spike-specific TCR breadth and depth was observed after two AZD1222 doses relative to day 0 and relative to MenACWY recipients. In the small 56-69-year group, the increase in depth fell short of significance, most likely because of low power. Because no samples from the day 14 peak response were available, repertoires could be characterized only after the peak T cell response. Most participants were white British and females outnumbered males, and the authors suggested that clonal diversity may have been underestimated. Nearly half of unique spike-specific TCRs reportedly recognized epitopes outside regions mutated in the B.1.351 and B.1.1.7 variants.

Trimming removed 0 bases from V and 0 bases from J, leaving 12 bases between the germline ends. The CDR3 runs 17 residues from the cysteine to the phenylalanine. The CDR3 DNA has 51 bases and is translated from base 1. The sample's time point label is to be understood as: baseline before first vaccination. Samples from vaccinated people were obtained from the UK trials COV001 and COV002, which included a single-blind randomized controlled phase 2/3 trial of AZD1222 (ChAdOx1 nCoV-19) in healthy adults. Trial participant PBMC samples were collected at day 0 and day 28 after the second dose for TCRbeta chain sequencing. The CDR3 regions of human TCRbeta chains were subjected to immunosequencing. In the authors' own workflow: Repertoire TCRs were checked for matches against a reference library of SARS-CoV-2-specific TCRs that had been generated using the MIRA antigen-specificity platform. Breadth was defined as the fraction of unique TCRs that were SARS-CoV-2-associated. Depth was defined as the fraction of total T cells that were SARS-CoV-2-associated. Using the MIRA data, each spike-specific TCR was assigned both to the spike region to which the TCR was reactive and to a CD4 or CD8 class. Log10-transformed breadth and depth values were compared by one-way ANOVA with Sidak's multiple comparisons tests. TCRdb's version of the immuneACCESS table is confined to in-frame rearrangements and falls short of the full clone set. An unresolved V gene accounts for under half of the shortfall where checked; the remainder is of unknown origin. For V, J and clone size, that table is used; D and trimming come from the DNA. Recorded for this sample are under 120,000 clones; 92% of them occurred a single time. About 1.2% of the sample is in the top ten clones.

The specimen was peripheral blood, collected on day 0 of AZD1222 vaccination. The V and J genes are TRBV23-1 and TRBJ1-5, with the identity of the D gene unclear. Being an ORF, TRBV23-1 has a function that is uncertain. This sequence was found in an adult in good health. Here is the DNA: TGCGCCAGCAGTCAATCGTCGAAGGGAACTAGCAATCAGCCCCAGCATTTT. Its translation is CASSQSSKGTSNQPQHF.